The present TCR beta chain was sequenced within a study of T cell responses to AZD1222 COVID-19 vaccine. This clone was detected once. Method: immunoSEQ multiplex PCR; TCRdb's copy keeps in-frame clones and lacks some. Of 95,000 to 150,000 clones in the sample, roughly 88% were seen once. Germline trimming cut 5 bases from V and 4 bases from J; bases unmatched to any gene: 6. This CDR3 comprises 15 residues. Germline-derived CDR1 and CDR2 are LNHDA and SQIVND (reference sequence). Sequencing was performed on peripheral blood, taken on day 0 of AZD1222 vaccination. V gene TRBV19 combines with J gene TRBJ2-7; the match to TRBD2 covers 12 bases. The sequence was obtained from an adult in good health. CDR3 loop: CASSQTTSGRYEQYF. CDR3 sequence (DNA): TGTGCCAGTAGTCAAACGACTAGCGGGAGATACGAGCAGTACTTC.